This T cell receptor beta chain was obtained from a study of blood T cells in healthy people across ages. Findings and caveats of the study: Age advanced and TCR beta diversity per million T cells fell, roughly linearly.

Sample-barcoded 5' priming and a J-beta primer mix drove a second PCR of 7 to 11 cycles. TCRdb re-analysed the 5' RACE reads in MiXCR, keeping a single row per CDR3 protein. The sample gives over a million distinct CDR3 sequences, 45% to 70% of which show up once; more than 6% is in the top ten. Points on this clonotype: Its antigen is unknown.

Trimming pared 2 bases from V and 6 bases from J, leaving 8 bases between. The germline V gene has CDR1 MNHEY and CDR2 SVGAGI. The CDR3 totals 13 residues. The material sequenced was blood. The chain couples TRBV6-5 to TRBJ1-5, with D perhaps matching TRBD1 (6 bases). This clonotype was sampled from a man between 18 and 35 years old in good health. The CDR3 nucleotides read TGTGCCAGCAGTTACGAGGGGGGTCAGCCCCAGCATTTT. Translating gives CASSYEGGQPQHF.